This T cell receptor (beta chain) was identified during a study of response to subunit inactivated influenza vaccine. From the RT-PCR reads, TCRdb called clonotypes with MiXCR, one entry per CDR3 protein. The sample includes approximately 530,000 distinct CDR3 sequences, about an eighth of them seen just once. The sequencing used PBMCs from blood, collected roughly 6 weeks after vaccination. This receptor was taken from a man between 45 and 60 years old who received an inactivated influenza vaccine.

The CDR3, as DNA: TGTGCCACCAGTGATGACGACGACTATGGCTACACCTTC. It translates to CATSDDDDYGYTF. The chain has TRBV24-1 and TRBJ1-2; D uncertain. The V gene lost 3 bases and the J gene lost 3 bases, with 7 bases spanning the gap. The CDR3 runs 13 residues. Per the germline V gene, CDR1 is KGHDR and CDR2 is SFDVKD.